Below, 20 T cell receptor beta chains from the same sample are listed, as sequenced in a study of CD8 T cells in ankylosing spondylitis listed by TCRdb under 2017. The method behind the library was 5' RACE. Instrument on record: Illumina HiSeq 2500. TCRdb redid the processing of the public reads, applying fastp at Q25 and MiXCR, and retained in-frame beta chains. One record per CDR3 amino acid sequence lists the most common genes and DNA. This sample has under 250,000 distinct CDR3 sequences in its table, and approximately 11% of those were observed once. The top ten clonotypes cover around 7% of the sample. Source material: blood, either unsorted or a sorted T cell fraction (not recorded which). These receptors originate from a male donor with ankylosing spondylitis or in good health (not recorded which).

The sample holds many counts of this clonotype. The rearrangement links TRBV5-1 to TRBJ1-1, with 12 nucleotides matching TRBD1. CDR1 and CDR2 from the germline V gene are SGHRS and YFSETQ. V dropped 4 bases and J dropped 4; count of bases not matched to a gene: 5. The CDR3 contains 15 residues. The CDR3 nucleotides are TGCGCCAGCAGCCCGGGACAGGGGGCTGGCACTGAAGCTTTCTTT. Encoded protein: CASSPGQGAGTEAFF.

This clonotype came up a few times. This chain joins TRBV6-2 or TRBV6-3 and TRBJ2-2; D gene unclear. Trimming left V 2 bases short and J 6 bases short, with 16 bases between. The V gene's germline CDR1 is MNHEY and CDR2 SVGEGT. This CDR3 contains 16 residues. This chain's CDR3 is CASSYEEALGSGELFF. DNA for the CDR3: TGTGCCAGCAGTTACGAGGAAGCACTCGGGTCCGGGGAGCTGTTTTTT.

This clonotype has a count of ten or more. The rearrangement links TRBV12-3 or TRBV12-4 to TRBJ2-5, with a tentative D call TRBD1 (7 bases). Trimming removed 7 bases at V and 4 bases at J, with 19 bases between. The CDR3 has 15 amino acids. CDR3 in DNA: TGTGCCAGCAACACAGACAGGGAGGAAGGAGAGACCCAGTACTTC. Residues: CASNTDREEGETQYF.

This clonotype was seen repeatedly, ten times or more. This chain joins TRBV3-1 and TRBJ1-2, with D possibly being TRBD1 (5 bases). This CDR3 has 12 residues. Trimming took off 0 bases at V and 8 bases at J, with 7 bases between the two ends. In germline, CDR1 is LGHDT, CDR2 YNNKEL (reference sequence). CDR3 DNA sequence: TGTGCCAGCAGCCAAGATGGGGGAGGCTACACCTTC. The encoded protein is CASSQDGGGYTF. Filled out from reference TRBV3-1 and TRBJ1-2, the complete variable domain reads DTAVSQTPKYLVTQMGNDKSIKCEQNLGHDTMYWYKQDSKKFLKIMFSYNNKELIINETVPNRFSPKSPDKAHLNLHINSLELGDSAVYFCASSQDGGGYTFGSGTRLTVV.

As regards this clonotype: This clone may be a read error of a much larger clone one base away. CDR3 amino acids: CASSPGQAYGYTF. As DNA, the CDR3 is TGTGCCAGCAGCCCCGGACAGGCCTATGGCTACACCTTC. This chain joins TRBV7-3 and TRBJ1-2; TRBD1 matches 7 bases. After removal of 5 bases from V and 4 bases from J, the junction contained 4 bases not matched to a gene. From germline, CDR1 is SGHTA and CDR2 FQGTGA. There are 13 residues in the CDR3.

This clonotype was counted a few times. V gene TRBV20-1 combines with J gene TRBJ1-2; D might be TRBD1 (6 bases). Germline CDR1 DFQATT, CDR2 SNEGSKA (reference sequence). V was cut by 1 base and J by 2 bases, with 14 bases left in between. This CDR3 contains 15 residues. This CDR3 is CSARGQGLQNYGYTF. CDR3 sequence (DNA): TGCAGTGCTAGAGGGCAGGGGCTGCAAAACTATGGCTACACCTTC.

This clonotype was seen repeatedly, ten times or more. The CDR3 DNA reads as TGCGCCAGCAGCTTTACAGGGAGGGCAGATACGCAGTATTTT. As protein: CASSFTGRADTQYF. The rearrangement joins TRBV5-1 to TRBJ2-3, with a tentative D call TRBD2 (7 bases). Trimming took off 2 bases at V and 4 bases at J, with 11 bases between the two ends. From germline, CDR1 is SGHRS and CDR2 YFSETQ. The CDR3 has 14 residues. Looking up the rest from reference TRBV5-1 and TRBJ2-3 gives the full variable domain: KAGVTQTPRYLIKTRGQQVTLSCSPISGHRSVSWYQQTPGQGLQFLFEYFSETQRNKGNFPGRFSGRQFSNSRSEMNVSTLELGDSALYLCASSFTGRADTQYFGPGTRLTVL.

V is TRBV19 and J is TRBJ1-2; no clear D gene. The germline V and J ends were trimmed by 5 bases and 4 bases, with 17 bases remaining between them. CDR1 is LNHDA and CDR2 is SQIVND in the germline V gene (reference sequence). The CDR3 loop spans 15 amino acids. Written as DNA, the CDR3 is TGTGCCAGTAGTCCACCCCGGACGGACGTCTATGGCTACACCTTC. This translates into CASSPPRTDVYGYTF.

In this sample, this clonotype turned up many times. V is TRBV20-1 and J is TRBJ2-1; TRBD2 aligns across 10 bases. The CDR3 spans 15 residues. V gave up 3 bases and J gave up 0 bases; unmatched junction bases: 2. Germline V gives CDR1 DFQATT, CDR2 SNEGSKA (reference sequence). As DNA, the CDR3 is TGCAGTGCTAGGGTAGCGGGGGGCTCCTACAATGAGCAGTTCTTC. Encoded protein: CSARVAGGSYNEQFF.

In this sample, this clonotype turned up many times. The J gene is TRBJ2-1, the V gene TRBV15; D gene ambiguous. The V and J ends lost 0 bases and 4 bases respectively, with 10 bases between them. The V gene's germline CDR1 is LNHNV and CDR2 YYDKDF (reference sequence). This CDR3 has 15 residues. For the CDR3, the DNA is TGTGCCACCAGCAGAGACAGATACCCTTACAATGAGCAGTTCTTC. It codes for CATSRDRYPYNEQFF. Combining the CDR3 with reference TRBV15 and TRBJ2-1 gives the whole variable domain DAMVIQNPRYQVTQFGKPVTLSCSQTLNHNVMYWYQQKSSQAPKLLFHYYDKDFNNEADTPDNFQSRRPNTSFCFLDIRSPGLGDTAMYLCATSRDRYPYNEQFFGPGTRLTVL.

This clonotype came up many times. This chain links TRBV9 with TRBJ2-3, with D unclear. The V gene's germline CDR1 is SGDLS and CDR2 YYNGEE. V dropped 4 bases and J dropped 5 bases, with 8 bases sitting between them. The CDR3 spans 12 residues. As DNA, the CDR3 is TGTGCCAGCAGCCACGAGAAAGATACGCAGTATTTT. Encoded protein: CASSHEKDTQYF.

This clonotype was observed many times. The V gene is TRBV6-1, the J gene TRBJ1-1; D uncertain. This CDR3 contains 13 residues. V was pared by 6 bases and J by 6 bases, with 14 bases between. The germline CDR1 and CDR2 sequences are MNHNS and SASEGT. This chain's CDR3 is CASRRRDRAEAFF. The CDR3 DNA sequence: TGTGCCAGCAGACGGCGGGATCGGGCTGAAGCTTTCTTT.

V usage is TRBV28 and J usage is TRBJ2-1; D ambiguous. The CDR3 totals 13 residues. V was trimmed by 1 base and J by 7 bases, leaving 8 bases between them. Germline values: CDR1 MDHEN, CDR2 SYDVKM. The CDR3 protein is CASSLSLNNEQFF. The CDR3 DNA follows: TGTGCCAGCAGTTTATCCCTCAATAATGAGCAGTTCTTC.

This clonotype showed up just a few times. The chain combines TRBV6-5 with TRBJ1-5; TRBD1 aligns across 10 bases. The CDR3 totals 15 residues. The J segment lost 4 bases and the V segment lost 2 bases, leaving 2 bases of the junction unmatched. CDR1 MNHEY and CDR2 SVGAGI come from the germline V gene. CDR3: CASSYGTGDNQPQHF. Here the CDR3 DNA reads TGTGCCAGCAGTTACGGGACAGGGGATAATCAGCCCCAGCATTTT.

This clonotype came up many times. The rearrangement uses TRBV29-1 and TRBJ2-1, with D possibly TRBD2 on 5 matching bases. The V end was cut by 7 bases, the J end by 4 bases, with 11 bases between. Germline V gene data show CDR1 as SQVTM and CDR2 as ANQGSEA. The CDR3 consists of 12 residues. The CDR3 nucleotides are TGCAGCGGCACTAGGGCTTACAATGAGCAGTTCTTC. It encodes CSGTRAYNEQFF.

This clonotype was recorded at least ten times. CDR3 DNA: TGTGCCAGCAAACCACACCCTCATAGCACAGATACGCAGTATTTT. Its translation is CASKPHPHSTDTQYF. The rearrangement uses TRBV7-2 and TRBJ2-3; D is unclear. The germline V and J ends were trimmed by 7 bases and 0 bases, with 14 bases remaining between them. Germline lookup yields CDR1 SGHTA and CDR2 FQGNSA. CDR3 size: 15 residues.

Only a few counts were recorded for this clonotype. This chain joins TRBV7-3 and TRBJ2-3; the D is unclear. From germline, CDR1 is SGHTA and CDR2 FQGTGA. The V end lost 2 bases, the J end lost 8 bases, and 8 bases lay between the germline ends. The CDR3 is 12 residues long. CDR3 sequence (DNA): TGTGCCAGCAGCTTACTAGTCGGTACGCAGTATTTT. Its translation is CASSLLVGTQYF.

This clonotype has a single count. This chain uses TRBV7-8 with TRBJ2-7; D is perhaps TRBD1 (7 bases). Germline V gene lookup returns CDR1 SGHVS and CDR2 FQNEAQ. The germline V and J ends were trimmed by 5 bases and 4 bases, with 21 bases remaining between them. The CDR3 sequence is 16 residues long. Here the CDR3 DNA reads TGTGCCAGCAGCCCAGGAGGGGGCATCGAATCATACGAGCAGTACTTC. This sequence encodes CASSPGGGIESYEQYF.

This clonotype came up many times. The chain recombines TRBV7-3 with TRBJ2-5; 10 bases map to TRBD1. The CDR3 is 13 amino acids. V trimming: 3 bases; J trimming: 9 bases; junction bases outside the gene matches: 4. CDR1 is SGHTA, CDR2 FQGTGA, per germline. DNA for the CDR3: TGTGCCAGCAGCTTGGACAGGGGGACCCCCCAGTACTTC. This codes for CASSLDRGTPQYF.

This clonotype was recorded many times. The chain uses TRBV20-1 and TRBJ2-3; 9 bases map to TRBD1. With 6 bases clipped from V and 4 bases from J, the junction kept 5 bases outside the gene matches. This CDR3 comprises 13 residues. Germline V gives CDR1 DFQATT, CDR2 SNEGSKA (reference sequence). CDR3 in amino acids: CSAPGQGSDTQYF. The CDR3 nucleotides are TGCAGTGCCCCGGGACAGGGTTCAGATACGCAGTATTTT.